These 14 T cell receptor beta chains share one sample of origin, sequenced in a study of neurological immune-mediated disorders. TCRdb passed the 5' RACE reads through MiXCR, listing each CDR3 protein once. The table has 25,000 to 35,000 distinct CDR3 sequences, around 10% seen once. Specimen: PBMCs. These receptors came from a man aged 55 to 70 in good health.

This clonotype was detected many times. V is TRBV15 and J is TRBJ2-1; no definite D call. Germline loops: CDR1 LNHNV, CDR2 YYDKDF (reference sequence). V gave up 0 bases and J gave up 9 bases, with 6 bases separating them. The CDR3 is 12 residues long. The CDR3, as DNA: TGTGCCACCAGCAGAGATCTCGGTGAGCAGTTCTTC. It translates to CATSRDLGEQFF.

The CDR3 nucleotides are TGTGCCAGCAGTTTTGTATCAGGGATCAGCAATCAGCCCCAGTATTTT. Its translation is CASSFVSGISNQPQYF. This sequence joins TRBV12-3 or TRBV12-4 and TRBJ1-5; D perhaps matches TRBD1 (5 bases). The J call may be in error: the DNA end matches TRBJ2-3 better. The CDR3 runs to 16 residues.

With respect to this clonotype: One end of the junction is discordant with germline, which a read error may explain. As DNA, the CDR3 is TGTGCCAGCAGCCTAGGACCCTCGAGGTGGGAGACCCAGTACTTT. Translation gives CASSLGPSRWETQYF. The chain uses TRBV7-6 and TRBJ2-5; TRBD2 might be the D (5 bases). The CDR3 length is 15 residues. Germline V CDR1 and CDR2: SGHVS, FNYEAQ.

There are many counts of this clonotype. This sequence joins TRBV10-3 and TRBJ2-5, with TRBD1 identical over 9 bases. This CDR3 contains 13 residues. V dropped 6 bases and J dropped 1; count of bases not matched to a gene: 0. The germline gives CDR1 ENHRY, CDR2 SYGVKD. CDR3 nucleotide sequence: TGTGCCATCAGGGGACAGGGCCAAGAGACCCAGTACTTC. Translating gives CAIRGQGQETQYF.

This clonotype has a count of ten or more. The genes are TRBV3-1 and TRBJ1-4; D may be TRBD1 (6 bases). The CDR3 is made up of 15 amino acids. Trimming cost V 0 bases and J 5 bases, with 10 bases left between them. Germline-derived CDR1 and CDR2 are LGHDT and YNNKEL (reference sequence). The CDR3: CASSQDPGTNEKLFF. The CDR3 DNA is TGTGCCAGCAGCCAAGATCCGGGGACAAATGAAAAACTGTTTTTT.

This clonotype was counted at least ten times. The CDR3 is CASRQGNQPQHF. CDR3 DNA sequence: TGTGCCAGCAGACAGGGTAATCAGCCCCAGCATTTT. The chain is built from TRBV12-3 or TRBV12-4 and TRBJ1-5, with TRBD1 as a possible D gene (6 bases). V shed 6 bases and J shed 4 bases, with 7 bases lying between them. The CDR3 has 12 amino acids.

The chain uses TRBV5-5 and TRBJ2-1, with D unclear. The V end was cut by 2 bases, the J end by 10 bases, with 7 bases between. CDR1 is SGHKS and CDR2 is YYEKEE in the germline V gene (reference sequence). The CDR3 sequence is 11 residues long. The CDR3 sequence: CASSFLEEQFF. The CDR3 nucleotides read TGTGCCAGCAGCTTTCTCGAAGAGCAGTTCTTC.

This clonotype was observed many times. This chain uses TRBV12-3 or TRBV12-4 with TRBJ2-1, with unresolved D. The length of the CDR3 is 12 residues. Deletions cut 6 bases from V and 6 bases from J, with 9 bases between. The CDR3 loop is CASSLRGNEQFF. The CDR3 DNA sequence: TGTGCCAGCAGCCTCCGCGGCAATGAGCAGTTCTTC.

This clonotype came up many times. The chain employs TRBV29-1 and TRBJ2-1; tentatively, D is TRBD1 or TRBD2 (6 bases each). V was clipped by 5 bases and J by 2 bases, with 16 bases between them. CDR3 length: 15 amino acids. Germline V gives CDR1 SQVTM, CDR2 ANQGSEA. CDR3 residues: CSVPGGGGPYNEQFF. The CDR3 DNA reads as TGCAGCGTTCCCGGGGGTGGGGGGCCCTACAATGAGCAGTTCTTC.

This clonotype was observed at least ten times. CDR3 loop: CASRLAGGGETQYF. DNA of the CDR3: TGTGCCAGCAGACTCGCCGGGGGAGGAGAGACCCAGTACTTC. The V gene is TRBV5-6, the J gene TRBJ2-5, with a weak D call TRBD2 (6 bases). Per the germline V gene, CDR1 is SGHDT and CDR2 is YYEEEE. V was clipped by 5 bases and J by 4 bases, with 15 bases between them. The CDR3 sequence is 14 residues long.

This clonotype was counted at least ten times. Here the CDR3 reads CATSRGTGQGRNEQFF. The CDR3 coding sequence is TGTGCCACCAGCAGAGGGACGGGACAGGGTCGGAATGAGCAGTTCTTC. This rearrangement joins TRBV15 to TRBJ2-1; 9 bases match TRBD1. Germline V gene data show CDR1 as LNHNV and CDR2 as YYDKDF (reference sequence). Germline trimming cut 1 base from V and 7 bases from J; bases unmatched to any gene: 8. The CDR3 has 16 amino acids.

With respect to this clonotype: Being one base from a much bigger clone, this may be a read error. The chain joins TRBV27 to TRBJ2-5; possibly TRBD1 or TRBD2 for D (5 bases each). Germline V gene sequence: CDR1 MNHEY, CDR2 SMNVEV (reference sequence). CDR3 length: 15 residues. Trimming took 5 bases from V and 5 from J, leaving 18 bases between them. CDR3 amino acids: CASSIRGAGAETQYF. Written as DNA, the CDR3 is TGTGCCAGCAGTATCCGGGGTGCCGGGGCGGAGACCCAGTACTTC.

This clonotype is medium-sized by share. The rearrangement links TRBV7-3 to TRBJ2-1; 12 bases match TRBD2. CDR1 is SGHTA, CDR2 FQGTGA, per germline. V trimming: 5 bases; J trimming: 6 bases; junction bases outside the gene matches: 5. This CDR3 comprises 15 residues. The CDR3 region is CASSPRLAGANEQFF. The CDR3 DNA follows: TGTGCCAGCAGCCCGCGACTAGCGGGAGCCAATGAGCAGTTCTTC.

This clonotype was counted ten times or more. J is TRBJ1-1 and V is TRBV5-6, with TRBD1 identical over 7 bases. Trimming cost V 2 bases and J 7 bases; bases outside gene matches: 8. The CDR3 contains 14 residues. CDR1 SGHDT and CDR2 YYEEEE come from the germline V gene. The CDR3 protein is CASSFARTGHEAFF. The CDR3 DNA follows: TGTGCCAGCAGCTTCGCTAGGACAGGACATGAAGCTTTCTTT. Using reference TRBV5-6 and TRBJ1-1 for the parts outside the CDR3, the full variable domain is DAGVTQSPTHLIKTRGQQVTLRCSPKSGHDTVSWYQQALGQGPQFIFQYYEEEERQRGNFPDRFSGHQFPNYSSELNVNALLLGDSALYLCASSFARTGHEAFFGQGTRLTVV.